This TCR beta chain was sequenced for a study of cytomegalovirus exposure and HLA in healthy donors. General study findings and limits: A later analysis found that most CMV-associated TCR beta chains appeared HLA-restricted. Overall, around 160 TCR beta chains were annotated as cytomegalovirus-associated.

To note about this clone: The antigen is undetermined.

V lost 5 bases and J lost 5, with 17 bases in between. The CDR3 spans 15 residues. CDR1 is MNHEY, CDR2 SVGAGI, per germline. There were likely unrecorded immune exposures, though donors were nominally healthy when sampled. The PCR employed 60 Vbeta primers together with 13 Jbeta primers. Clones were sequenced by immunoSEQ multiplex PCR, and TCRdb holds only the in-frame ones, with some missing. The sample shows approximately 97,000 clones, roughly four fifths of them seen only once. Sequenced: PBMCs. The TCR comes from a male donor in good health and CMV-seropositive. The chain links TRBV6-5 to TRBJ2-3; a weak D match, TRBD1 (6 bases). In nucleotides, the CDR3 is TGTGCCAGCAGTCCCCGACAGGTTCTGGTAGATACGCAGTATTTT. It translates to CASSPRQVLVDTQYF.